This TCR beta chain came from a study of beta chain features in type 1 diabetes (dated by TCRdb to the late 2010s). About the investigation overall: Mean age, gender distribution, total cell number and subset yield did not differ between patients and healthy donors. A total of about 100 million sorted cells were examined across all samples, and RNA yield correlated strongly with the number of cells per subset. The study compared TCRB repertoires of sorted circulating CD4+ T cell subsets between recently diagnosed type 1 diabetes patients and matched healthy donors. Regulatory and stem cell-like memory subsets were obtained from only 8 patients and roughly eight healthy donors, while naive and central memory subsets were obtained from all 30 or so donors.

V loses 10 bases, J loses 3 bases, and the germline ends lie 20 bases apart. Taken from the germline V gene, the CDR1 and CDR2 loops are SGDLS and YYNGEE. The CDR3 runs 15 residues from the cysteine to the phenylalanine. The sequence is cut down to CDR3 DNA, 45 bases in frame from base 1. Each donor gave one peripheral blood draw, approximately 0.11 L on average, collected into heparinised tubes. Naive, central memory, regulatory and stem cell-like memory CD4+ T cells were sorted on a BD FACSAria II using a panel including CD45RO, CCR7, CD25, CD127, CD95 and CD27. Every sorted population had a purity above 95%. PBMCs were separated immediately by Lymphoprep density gradient centrifugation and were stained directly, without being cultured. So that batch effects would be minimized, each experiment stained and sorted samples in pairs, pairing one healthy donor with one patient. Study-level results and caveats: Because cDNA was sequenced instead of genomic DNA, highly expressing activated cells could be over-represented, though the groups showed no difference in activation or CD3 levels. Type 1 diabetes patients showed a moderate but significant shortening of TCRB CDR3 length in all four CD4+ subsets. PCR might favor shorter templates, but patient and control samples were amplified and corrected together, so any skew would affect both groups equally. HLA sub-analyses involved small numbers of individuals, so any influence of HLA type on TCRB rearrangement remained unresolved. Fewer insertions and more nucleotide deletions at VDJ recombination sites were observed in patients with type 1 diabetes, implying thymic rearrangement abnormalities. The naive, central memory and regulatory TCRB repertoires appeared to resemble one another more closely among patients than among healthy donors.

All of the isolated RNA was reverse transcribed with the High Capacity cDNA Reverse Transcription Kit, so expressed TCRB transcripts were sequenced. Naive, central memory and regulatory T cell samples underwent deep immunoSEQ sequencing, averaging roughly 3.3 million total reads per sample. Sorted cells were lysed in RLT buffer and RNA was extracted with DNase-treated RNeasy Micro or Mini kits, depending on cell number. Each cell subset was processed on its own to prevent cross-contamination, while patient and healthy donor samples were processed together. The immunoSEQ multiplex PCR was used to amplify TCRB sequences from cDNA, generating 87-bp fragments that spanned the CDR3 region. Sequencing of the amplicons was done on the Illumina HiSeq platform. Per the original workflow: PCR bias was corrected computationally using synthetic template baselines, and reads within Hamming distance 2 were collapsed, with unmergeable singletons discarded. By aligning reads against IMGT, V, D and J genes, CDR3 length, and insertions or deletions at six rearrangement sites were assigned. Within each subset, clonotype counts were normalized to sorted cell number, and only after that were true diversity and Gini coefficients computed with the tcR R package. Repertoire sharing was quantified using the overlap coefficient calculated on TCRB nucleotide sequences. Out-of-frame TCRB sequences from naive cells were analyzed as a proxy for the pre-selection repertoire. TCRdb obtained this table from immuneACCESS and retained in-frame rearrangements with V and J assigned. These tables miss some clones; where compared with another copy, unresolved V genes account for less than half of the shortfall, and the remainder is unexplained. V, J and clone size reflect that table, while D and trimming were determined from the DNA. This sample comprises a few hundred thousand clones, roughly 17% of them detected only once. In total, the top ten clones hold about 0.092% of the sample.

As concerns this clone: No cognate antigen has been identified for it. Base qualities are not recorded, but no much larger clone differs from it by a single base.

The material sequenced was naive CD4+ T cells from blood. The sample's cell subset or site label, decoded: true naive CD4+ T cells. In this chain, TRBV9 is recombined with TRBJ1-5; 5 matching bases give a weak D call of TRBD1. This receptor was taken from a man aged 30 to 45 with type 1 diabetes. The base sequence is TGTGCCCAGGACAAAGGACTGGGAAACAATCAGCCCCAGCATTTT. The resulting protein is CAQDKGLGNNQPQHF.